These T cell receptor beta chains were read from a single sample in a study of molecular identifiers for immune sequencing clone quantification. TCRdb re-analysed the PCR reads in MiXCR, keeping a single row per CDR3 protein. The table records 600,000 to 650,000 distinct CDR3 sequences, roughly 21% of them present only once. Specimen: naive CD8+ T cells from blood, with Jurkat cell RNA spiked in. All receptors come from a human donor in good health. Some libraries in this study had Jurkat cell RNA spiked in. Each CDR3 is given with its conserved first and last residue. D genes are given only for firm matches. Only part of the rows carry a size: once, few, many, or a class if the clone is expanded.

J gene | V gene | clone size | D gene | CDR3 protein | CDR3 DNA
TRBJ2-7 | TRBV14 | many | NA | CASSQGQTTYTSYEQYF | TGTGCCAGCAGCCAAGGACAGACAACATATACCTCCTACGAGCAGTACTTC
TRBJ1-1 | TRBV19 | NA | NA | CASSIVPLNTEAFF | TGTGCCAGTAGTATAGTTCCGTTGAACACTGAAGCTTTCTTT
TRBJ2-1 | TRBV25-1 | NA | NA | CASSPWTDYNEQFF | TGTGCCAGCAGTCCGTGGACGGACTACAATGAGCAGTTCTTC
TRBJ2-3 | TRBV6-6 | many | TRBD2 | CASSYLPSGQTTDTQYF | TGTGCCAGCAGTTACCTTCCTAGCGGGCAGACCACAGATACGCAGTATTTT
TRBJ2-2 | TRBV19 | many | NA | CASSEVGELFF | TGTGCCAGTTCGGAGGTCGGGGAGCTGTTTTTT
TRBJ2-5 | TRBV7-9 | many | TRBD2 | CASSPITYDGGAETQYF | TGTGCCAGCAGCCCGATTACTTACGACGGGGGGGCAGAGACCCAGTACTTC
TRBJ2-1 | TRBV7-3 | many | TRBD1 | CASSSTGGDYNEQFF | TGTGCCAGCAGCTCGACAGGGGGGGACTACAATGAGCAGTTCTTC
TRBJ2-2 | TRBV11-2 | NA | TRBD2 | CASSLGGGLTGELFF | TGTGCCAGCAGCTTAGGGGGGGGACTCACCGGGGAGCTGTTTTTT
TRBJ2-5 | TRBV12-3/TRBV12-4 | NA | NA | CASSLGRNFETQYF | TGTGCCAGCAGTTTAGGGCGGAATTTCGAGACCCAGTACTTC
TRBJ2-7 | TRBV11-1 | NA | NA | CASSFLKVSGEQYF | TGTGCCAGCAGCTTCCTTAAGGTCTCAGGCGAGCAGTACTTC
TRBJ2-1 | TRBV10-3 | NA | TRBD2 | CAISESLAGGLNEQFF | TGTGCCATCAGTGAGTCATTAGCGGGAGGGTTAAATGAGCAGTTCTTC
TRBJ2-7 | TRBV19 | NA | NA | CASSIGTEAYEQYF | TGTGCCAGTAGTATAGGGACCGAAGCCTACGAGCAGTACTTC
TRBJ1-1 | TRBV5-6 | many | NA | CASSLDRMNTEAFF | TGTGCCAGCAGCTTGGACAGAATGAACACTGAAGCTTTCTTT
TRBJ2-7 | TRBV6-1 | few | NA | CASSEGRPAEQYF | TGTGCCAGCAGTGAAGGGAGACCCGCCGAGCAGTACTTC
TRBJ2-3 | TRBV30 | many | NA | CAWSWGARADTQYF | TGTGCCTGGAGTTGGGGGGCAAGAGCAGATACGCAGTATTTT
TRBJ2-3 | TRBV6-1 | many | TRBD1 | CASSEPRQGADTQYF | TGTGCCAGCAGTGAGCCTAGACAGGGAGCAGATACGCAGTATTTT
TRBJ1-1 | TRBV9 | many | TRBD1 | CASSAHGTGGLGTEAFF | TGTGCCAGCAGCGCACACGGGACAGGGGGCCTGGGCACTGAAGCTTTCTTT
TRBJ2-5 | TRBV6-5 | few | NA | CASIQALIRAYQVTQYF | TGTGCCAGCATCCAGGCCCTTATCAGGGCCTACCAAGTGACCCAGTACTTC
TRBJ1-1 | TRBV7-9 | many | NA | CASSLSNPYTEAFF | TGTGCCAGCAGCTTAAGCAATCCCTACACTGAAGCTTTCTTT
TRBJ2-2 | TRBV27 | few | TRBD1 | CASSRDRGSVTGELFF | TGTGCCAGCAGTCGGGACAGGGGATCAGTCACCGGGGAGCTGTTTTTT
TRBJ1-4 | TRBV13 | few | TRBD1 | CASSSDRDRGKWTNEKLFF | TGTGCCAGCAGTTCTGACCGGGACAGGGGGAAGTGGACTAATGAAAAACTGTTTTTT
TRBJ2-5 | TRBV5-4 | NA | NA | CASSGAGETQYF | TGTGCCAGCAGCGGAGCCGGGGAGACCCAGTACTTC
TRBJ1-1 | TRBV4-1 | many | NA | CASSQGRASEAFF | TGCGCCAGCAGCCAAGGGCGGGCCAGTGAAGCTTTCTTT
TRBJ2-1 | TRBV7-9 | many | NA | CASSFDPYNEQFF | TGTGCCAGCAGCTTCGACCCCTACAATGAGCAGTTCTTC
TRBJ1-6 | TRBV4-3 | many | NA | CASSQDISMGAWPLHF | TGCGCCAGCAGCCAAGATATTTCAATGGGGGCTTGGCCCCTCCACTTT
TRBJ1-1 | TRBV6-2/TRBV6-3 | few | NA | CASSGTIFNTEAFF | TGTGCCAGCAGTGGCACCATTTTTAACACTGAAGCTTTCTTT
TRBJ1-2 | TRBV7-9 | many | NA | CASSSSDLFF | TGTGCCAGCAGCTCCTCTGACCTATTCTTC
TRBJ1-1 | TRBV6-5 | NA | NA | CASSYSLRGEAFF | TGTGCCAGCAGTTACTCGCTCAGGGGTGAAGCTTTCTTT
TRBJ1-1 | TRBV29-1 | many | NA | CSVGVNTEAFF | TGCAGCGTTGGTGTGAACACTGAAGCTTTCTTT
TRBJ2-7 | TRBV29-1 | few | NA | CSVNGPVTYEQHF | TGCAGCGTTAACGGGCCTGTCACCTACGAGCAGCACTTC
TRBJ1-1 | TRBV19 | many | NA | CASSITGNLMNTEAFF | TGTGCCAGTAGTATTACAGGGAACCTCATGAACACTGAAGCTTTCTTT
TRBJ1-1 | TRBV6-6 | NA | NA | CASSLRLPTNTEAFF | TGTGCCAGCAGTTTGAGACTTCCTACGAACACTGAAGCTTTCTTT
TRBJ2-1 | TRBV19 | many | TRBD2 | CASSSGLAGVINEQFF | TGTGCCAGTAGTTCAGGACTAGCGGGAGTCATCAATGAGCAGTTCTTC
TRBJ1-4 | TRBV6-1 | NA | TRBD1 | CASSEGTGSSFEKLFF | TGTGCCAGCAGTGAAGGGACAGGGAGTTCGTTTGAAAAACTGTTTTTT
TRBJ2-2 | TRBV30 | many | TRBD1 | CAWSVGQGAGELFF | TGTGCCTGGAGTGTGGGCCAGGGGGCCGGGGAGCTGTTTTTT
TRBJ1-1 | TRBV6-1 | few | NA | CASSLGGPYAFF | TGTGCCAGCAGCTTGGGGGGACCTTATGCTTTCTTT
TRBJ2-3 | TRBV11-2 | few | TRBD2 | CASSLDPGLVDSDTQYF | TGTGCCAGCAGCTTAGATCCCGGACTAGTAGATTCAGATACGCAGTATTTT
TRBJ1-4 | TRBV3-2 | few | NA | CASSPPETPNEKLFF | TGTGCCAGCAGCCCGCCCGAGACCCCTAATGAAAAACTGTTTTTT
TRBJ2-3 | TRBV19 | NA | TRBD2 | CASSIWTREVADTQYF | TGTGCCAGTAGTATTTGGACTAGGGAGGTGGCAGATACGCAGTATTTT
TRBJ2-5 | TRBV6-6 | NA | NA | CASSASEGGKETQYF | TGTGCCAGCAGCGCCTCAGAGGGGGGTAAGGAGACCCAGTACTTC
TRBJ1-5 | TRBV3-1 | many | NA | CASSQGGHHQPQHF | TGTGCCAGCAGTCAGGGAGGACACCATCAGCCCCAGCATTTT